Below are 11 T cell receptor beta chains sequenced from a single sample in a study of cytomegalovirus exposure and HLA in healthy donors (dated by TCRdb to about 2017). Libraries came from the immunoSEQ multiplex PCR assay. The multiplex PCR relied on a mix of 60 forward primers for TCR Vbeta segments and 13 reverse primers for TCR Jbeta segments. This immuneACCESS table, as held by TCRdb, lists in-frame sequences with V and J called but not all clones. Of the missing ones, under half trace to an unresolved V gene in checked studies; the others have no known cause. The sample table records roughly 100,000 clones; approximately 79% of these occur just once. The ten largest clones represent roughly 3.6% of the sample. The sample was PBMCs. The receptor source for this set is a man in his 60s in good health and CMV-seronegative.

This sequence joins TRBV30 and TRBJ2-2, with 14 bases that match TRBD2. J lost 6 bases, V lost 1 base, and 4 bases had no gene match. CDR3 length: 16 residues. The V gene's germline CDR1 is GTSNPN and CDR2 SVGIG (reference sequence). The CDR3 sequence: CAWSGLAGGIAGELFF. The CDR3 DNA sequence: TGTGCCTGGAGTGGACTAGCGGGGGGGATCGCCGGGGAGCTGTTTTTT.

The chain links TRBV9 to TRBJ2-1, with TRBD1 matching over 9 bases. The CDR3 sequence is 15 residues long. Unmatched junction bases numbered 6, after V lost 4 bases and J lost 4 bases. Looked up from germline, CDR1 is SGDLS and CDR2 is YYNGEE. The chain's CDR3 is CASSKGDRVYNEQFF. CDR3 bases: TGTGCCAGCAGCAAAGGGGACAGGGTATACAATGAGCAGTTCTTC. Looking up the rest from reference TRBV9 and TRBJ2-1 gives the full variable domain: DSGVTQTPKHLITATGQRVTLRCSPRSGDLSVYWYQQSLDQGLQFLIQYYNGEERAKGNILERFSAQQFPDLHSELNLSSLELGDSALYFCASSKGDRVYNEQFFGPGTRLTVL.

This clone turned up a few times. The chain has TRBV6-5 and TRBJ1-3, with D unresolved. Trimming cost V 4 bases and J 0 bases, with 10 bases left between them. This CDR3 contains 15 residues. CDR1 is MNHEY, CDR2 SVGAGI, per germline. The CDR3 nucleotides read TGTGCCAGCAGTTCCACGAGTTTCTCTGGAAACACCATATATTTT. Protein product: CASSSTSFSGNTIYF.

This clone showed up just a few times. The gene calls are TRBV7-2 and TRBJ2-6; 7 bases agree with TRBD2. The germline V gene has CDR1 SGHTA and CDR2 FQGNSA. J was trimmed by 0 bases and V by 4 bases; bases with no gene match: 0. This CDR3 is 15 amino acids long. For the CDR3, the DNA is TGTGCCAGCAGCTGGGGGGGCTCTGGGGCCAACGTCCTGACTTTC. It encodes CASSWGGSGANVLTF.

The chain employs TRBV5-4 and TRBJ2-2; D perhaps matches TRBD2 (6 bases). The CDR3 covers 13 residues. CDR1 SGHNT and CDR2 YYREEE come from the germline V gene (reference sequence). V was clipped by 4 bases and J by 2 bases, with 6 bases between them. This CDR3 is CASSGTNTGELFF. The CDR3 DNA sequence: TGTGCCAGCAGCGGGACTAACACCGGGGAGCTGTTTTTT. Filled out from reference TRBV5-4 and TRBJ2-2, the complete variable domain reads ETGVTQSPTHLIKTRGQQVTLRCSSQSGHNTVSWYQQALGQGPQFIFQYYREEENGRGNFPPRFSGLQFPNYSSELNVNALELDDSALYLCASSGTNTGELFFGEGSRLTVL.

V usage is TRBV14 and J usage is TRBJ2-1, with a tentative D call TRBD1 (6 bases). Looked up from germline, CDR1 is SGHDN and CDR2 is FVKESK. The germline V and J ends were trimmed by 3 bases and 4 bases, with 13 bases remaining between them. The CDR3 has 15 residues. CDR3 coding DNA: TGTGCCAGCAGCCAGCCGGGGACACTATACAATGAGCAGTTCTTC. Encoded protein: CASSQPGTLYNEQFF. Together with reference TRBV14 and TRBJ2-1, the CDR3 gives the full variable domain: EAGVTQFPSHSVIEKGQTVTLRCDPISGHDNLYWYRRVMGKEIKFLLHFVKESKQDESGMPNNRFLAERTGGTYSTLKVQPAELEDSGVYFCASSQPGTLYNEQFFGPGTRLTVL.

This chain connects TRBV10-3 to TRBJ2-2; 7 nucleotides line up with TRBD1. V was pared by 6 bases and J by 6 bases, with 7 bases of the junction left unmatched. The germline V gene has CDR1 ENHRY and CDR2 SYGVKD. This CDR3 comprises 14 residues. Here the CDR3 DNA reads TGTGCCATCAGCGCCACCGGGACAGCCGGGGAGCTGTTTTTT. Protein: CAISATGTAGELFF.

The chain carries TRBV7-2 and TRBJ2-7; TRBD2 is a possible D gene (6 bases). Deletions cut 2 bases from V and 6 bases from J, with 11 bases between. The CDR3 contains 13 residues. Germline V gene data show CDR1 as SGHTA and CDR2 as FQGNSA. This CDR3 is CASSLQRALEQYF. For the CDR3, the DNA is TGTGCCAGCAGCTTACAGCGGGCGCTCGAGCAGTACTTC.

The chain couples TRBV6-6 to TRBJ1-5; D is undetermined. V lost 2 bases and J 1 base, leaving 9 bases between the germline ends. The CDR3 length is 15 residues. Germline V lookup: CDR1 MNHNY, CDR2 SVGAGI (reference sequence). CDR3 in DNA: TGTGCCAGCAGTTACGGGCAACAGAGCAATCAGCCCCAGCATTTT. Encoded protein: CASSYGQQSNQPQHF.

The chain links TRBV5-1 to TRBJ2-3, with D maybe TRBD1 (5 bases). V shed 0 bases and J shed 3 bases, with 14 bases lying between them. The CDR3 contains 16 residues. Germline lookup yields CDR1 SGHRS and CDR2 YFSETQ. The CDR3 sequence: CASSLAVGPRTDTQYF. DNA of the CDR3: TGCGCCAGCAGCTTGGCCGTGGGGCCAAGGACAGATACGCAGTATTTT.

CDR3 DNA: TGCGCCAGCAGCTTACAGGGTTCGGGCACTGAAGCTTTCTTT. As protein: CASSLQGSGTEAFF. V and J are TRBV5-1 and TRBJ1-1, with a weak D call TRBD1 (6 bases). With 2 bases removed from V and 4 bases from J, the gap between germline ends came to 12 bases. The CDR3 runs to 14 residues. Per the germline V gene, CDR1 is SGHRS and CDR2 is YFSETQ.